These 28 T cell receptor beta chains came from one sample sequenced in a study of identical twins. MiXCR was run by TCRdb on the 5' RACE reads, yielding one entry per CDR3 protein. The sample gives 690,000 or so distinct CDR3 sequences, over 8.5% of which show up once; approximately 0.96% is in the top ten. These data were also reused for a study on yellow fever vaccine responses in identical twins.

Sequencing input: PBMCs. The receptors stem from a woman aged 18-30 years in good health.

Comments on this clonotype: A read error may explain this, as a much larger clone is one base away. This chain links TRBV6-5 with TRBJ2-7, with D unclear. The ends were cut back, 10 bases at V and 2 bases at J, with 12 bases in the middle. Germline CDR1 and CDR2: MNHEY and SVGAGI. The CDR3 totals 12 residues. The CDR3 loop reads CAIADGAYEQYF. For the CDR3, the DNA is TGTGCCATCGCGGACGGAGCCTACGAGCAGTACTTC.

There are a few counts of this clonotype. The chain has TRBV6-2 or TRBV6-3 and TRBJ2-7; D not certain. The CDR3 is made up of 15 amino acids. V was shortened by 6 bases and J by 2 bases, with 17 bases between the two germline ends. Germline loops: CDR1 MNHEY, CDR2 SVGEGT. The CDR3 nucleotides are TGTGCCAGCAGCTCCATGTTCATTACGACCTACGAGCAGTACTTC. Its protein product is CASSSMFITTYEQYF.

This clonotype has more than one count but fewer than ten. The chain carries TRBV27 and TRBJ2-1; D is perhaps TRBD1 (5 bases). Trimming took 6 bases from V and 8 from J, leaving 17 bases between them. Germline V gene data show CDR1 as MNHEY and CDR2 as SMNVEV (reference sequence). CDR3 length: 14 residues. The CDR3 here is CASSPGPSLDEQFF. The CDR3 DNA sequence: TGTGCCAGCAGCCCAGGGCCAAGTTTAGATGAGCAGTTCTTC.

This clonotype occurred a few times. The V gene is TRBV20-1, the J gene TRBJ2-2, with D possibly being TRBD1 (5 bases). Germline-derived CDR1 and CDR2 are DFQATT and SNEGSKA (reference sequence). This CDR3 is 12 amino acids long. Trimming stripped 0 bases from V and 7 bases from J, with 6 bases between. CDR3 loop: CSARDQGGELFF. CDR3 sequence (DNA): TGCAGTGCTAGAGATCAGGGCGGGGAGCTGTTTTTT.

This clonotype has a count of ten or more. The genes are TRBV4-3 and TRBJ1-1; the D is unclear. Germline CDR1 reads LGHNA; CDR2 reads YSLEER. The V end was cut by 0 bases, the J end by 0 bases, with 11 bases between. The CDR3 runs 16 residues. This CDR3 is CASSQDLARLNTEAFF. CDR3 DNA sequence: TGCGCCAGCAGCCAAGATCTCGCCCGATTGAACACTGAAGCTTTCTTT.

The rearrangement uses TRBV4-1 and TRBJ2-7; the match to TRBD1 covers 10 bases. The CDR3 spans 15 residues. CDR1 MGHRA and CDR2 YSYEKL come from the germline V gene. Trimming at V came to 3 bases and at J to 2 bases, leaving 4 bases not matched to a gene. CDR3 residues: CASSHGQGVPYEQYF. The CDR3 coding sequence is TGCGCCAGCAGCCACGGACAGGGGGTACCCTACGAGCAGTACTTC.

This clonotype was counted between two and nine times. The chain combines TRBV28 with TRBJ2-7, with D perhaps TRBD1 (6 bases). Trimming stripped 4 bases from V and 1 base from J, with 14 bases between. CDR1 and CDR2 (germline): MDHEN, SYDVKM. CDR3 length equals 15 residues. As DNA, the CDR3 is TGTGCCAGCAGTTCGCAGGGGAAGCGGTCCTACGAGCAGTACTTC. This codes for CASSSQGKRSYEQYF.

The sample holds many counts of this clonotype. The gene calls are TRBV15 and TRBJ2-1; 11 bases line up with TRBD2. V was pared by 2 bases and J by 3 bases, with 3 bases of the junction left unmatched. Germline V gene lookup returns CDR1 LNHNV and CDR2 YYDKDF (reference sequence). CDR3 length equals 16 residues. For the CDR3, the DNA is TGTGCCACCAGCAGAACACTAGCGGGAGACTACAATGAGCAGTTCTTC. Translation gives CATSRTLAGDYNEQFF.

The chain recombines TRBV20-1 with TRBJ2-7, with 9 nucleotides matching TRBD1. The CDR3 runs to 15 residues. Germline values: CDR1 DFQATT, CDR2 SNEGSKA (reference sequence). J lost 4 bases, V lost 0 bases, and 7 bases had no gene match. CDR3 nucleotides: TGCAGTGCTAGAGACTACAGGGGGCAACAGTACGAGCAGTACTTC. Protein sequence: CSARDYRGQQYEQYF.

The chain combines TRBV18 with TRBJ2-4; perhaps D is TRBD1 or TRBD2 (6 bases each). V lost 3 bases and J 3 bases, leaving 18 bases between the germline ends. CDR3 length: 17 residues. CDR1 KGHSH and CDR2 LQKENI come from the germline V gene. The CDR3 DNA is TGTGCCAGCTCACCGCCCCGGGGGCAGGAAAACAAAAACATTCAGTACTTC. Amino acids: CASSPPRGQENKNIQYF.

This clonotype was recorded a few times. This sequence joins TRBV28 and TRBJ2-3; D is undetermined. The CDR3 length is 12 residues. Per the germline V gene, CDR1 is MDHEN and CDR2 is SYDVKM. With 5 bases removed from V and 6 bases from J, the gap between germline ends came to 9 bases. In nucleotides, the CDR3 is TGTGCCAGCAGTATTTATGCGGATACGCAGTATTTT. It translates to CASSIYADTQYF.

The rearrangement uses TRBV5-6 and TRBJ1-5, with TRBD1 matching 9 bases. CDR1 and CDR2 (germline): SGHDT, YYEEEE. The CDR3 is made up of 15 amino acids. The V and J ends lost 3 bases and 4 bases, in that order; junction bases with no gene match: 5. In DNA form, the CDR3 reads TGTGCCAGCAGCTCCGGGACAGGGAGGAATCAGCCCCAGCATTTT. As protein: CASSSGTGRNQPQHF.

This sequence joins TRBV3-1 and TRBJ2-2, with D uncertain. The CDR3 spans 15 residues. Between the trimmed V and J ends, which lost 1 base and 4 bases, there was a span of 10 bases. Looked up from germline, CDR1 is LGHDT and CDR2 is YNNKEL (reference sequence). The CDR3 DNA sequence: TGTGCCAGCAGCCAAGGGAGTTGGGGCACCGGGGAGCTGTTTTTT. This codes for CASSQGSWGTGELFF.

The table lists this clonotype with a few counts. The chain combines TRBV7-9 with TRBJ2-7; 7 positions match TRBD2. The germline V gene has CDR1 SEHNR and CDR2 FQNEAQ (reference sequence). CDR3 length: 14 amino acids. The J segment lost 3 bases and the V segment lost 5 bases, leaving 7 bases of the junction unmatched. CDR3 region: CASSMLAVLYEQYF. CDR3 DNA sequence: TGTGCCAGCAGCATGCTAGCGGTCCTCTACGAGCAGTACTTC.

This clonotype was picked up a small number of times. This CDR3 is CASSLVTGAVYNEQFF. CDR3 sequence (DNA): TGTGCCAGCAGCTTAGTCACAGGGGCCGTCTACAATGAGCAGTTCTTC. V is TRBV11-2 and J is TRBJ2-1, with TRBD1 matching 7 bases. Trimming took 1 base from V and 3 from J; bases not matched to a gene: 6. The CDR3 runs to 16 residues. The germline CDR1 and CDR2 sequences are SGHAT and FQNNGV.

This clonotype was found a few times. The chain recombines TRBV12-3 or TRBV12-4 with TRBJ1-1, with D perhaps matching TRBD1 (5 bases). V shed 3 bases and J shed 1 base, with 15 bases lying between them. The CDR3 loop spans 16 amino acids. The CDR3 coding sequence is TGTGCCAGCAGTTTGGGGGGTCAGTTTAGGAACACTGAAGCTTTCTTT. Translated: CASSLGGQFRNTEAFF.

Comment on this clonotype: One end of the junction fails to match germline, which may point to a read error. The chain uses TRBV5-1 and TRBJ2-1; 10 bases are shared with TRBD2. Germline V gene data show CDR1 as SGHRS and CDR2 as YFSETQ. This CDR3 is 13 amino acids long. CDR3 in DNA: TGCGCCAGCAGCAGACTACCGGGACTAGCGCCGCTCTTC. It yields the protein CASSRLPGLAPLF. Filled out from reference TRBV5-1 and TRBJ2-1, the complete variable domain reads KAGVTQTPRYLIKTRGQQVTLSCSPISGHRSVSWYQQTPGQGLQFLFEYFSETQRNKGNFPGRFSGRQFSNSRSEMNVSTLELGDSALYLCASSRLPGLAPLFGPGTRLTVL.

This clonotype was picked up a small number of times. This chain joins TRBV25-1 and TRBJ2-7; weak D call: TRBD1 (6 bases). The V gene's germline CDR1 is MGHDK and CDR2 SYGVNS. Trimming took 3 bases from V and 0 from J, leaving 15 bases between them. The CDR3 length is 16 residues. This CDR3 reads CASSDEVRDTSYEQYF. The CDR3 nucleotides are TGTGCCAGCAGTGATGAAGTACGGGACACCTCCTACGAGCAGTACTTC.

DNA of the CDR3: TGCGCCAGCAGCCTGGGACGGTCTCGGGATTCACCCCTCCACTTT. It specifies CASSLGRSRDSPLHF. This sequence joins TRBV5-1 and TRBJ1-6, with a possible D match to TRBD1 (5 bases). The CDR3 loop spans 15 amino acids. CDR1 is SGHRS and CDR2 is YFSETQ in the germline V gene. V dropped 4 bases and J dropped 8 bases, with 16 bases sitting between them. Full variable domain (outside the CDR3, taken from reference TRBV5-1 and TRBJ1-6): KAGVTQTPRYLIKTRGQQVTLSCSPISGHRSVSWYQQTPGQGLQFLFEYFSETQRNKGNFPGRFSGRQFSNSRSEMNVSTLELGDSALYLCASSLGRSRDSPLHFGNGTRLTVT.

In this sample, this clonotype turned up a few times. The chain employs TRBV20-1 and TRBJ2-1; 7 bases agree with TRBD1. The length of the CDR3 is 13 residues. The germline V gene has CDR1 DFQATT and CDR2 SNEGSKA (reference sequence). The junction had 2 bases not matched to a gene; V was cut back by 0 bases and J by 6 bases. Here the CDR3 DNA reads TGCAGTGCTAGAGATGGGACAGCCAATGAGCAGTTCTTC. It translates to CSARDGTANEQFF.

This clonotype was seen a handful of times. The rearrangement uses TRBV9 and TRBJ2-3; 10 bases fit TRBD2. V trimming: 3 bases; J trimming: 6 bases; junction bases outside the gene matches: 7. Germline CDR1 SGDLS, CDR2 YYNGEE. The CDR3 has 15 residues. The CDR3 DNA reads TGTGCCAGCAGCGCCACTAGCGGGGTTCCCGATACGCAGTATTTT. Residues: CASSATSGVPDTQYF.

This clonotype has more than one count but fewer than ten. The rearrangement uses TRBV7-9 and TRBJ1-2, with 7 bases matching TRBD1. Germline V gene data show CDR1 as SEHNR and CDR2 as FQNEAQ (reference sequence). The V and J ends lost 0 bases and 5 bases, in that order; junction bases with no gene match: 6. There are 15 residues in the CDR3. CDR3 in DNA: TGTGCCAGCAGCTTAGCCTCGGGACAGCATTATGGCTACACCTTC. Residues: CASSLASGQHYGYTF.

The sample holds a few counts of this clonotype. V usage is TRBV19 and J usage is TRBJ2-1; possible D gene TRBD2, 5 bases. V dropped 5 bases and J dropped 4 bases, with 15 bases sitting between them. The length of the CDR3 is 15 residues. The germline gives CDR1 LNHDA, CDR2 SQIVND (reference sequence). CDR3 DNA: TGTGCCAGTAGTCCCGGCGGGCAGCGGTACAATGAGCAGTTCTTC. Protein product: CASSPGGQRYNEQFF.

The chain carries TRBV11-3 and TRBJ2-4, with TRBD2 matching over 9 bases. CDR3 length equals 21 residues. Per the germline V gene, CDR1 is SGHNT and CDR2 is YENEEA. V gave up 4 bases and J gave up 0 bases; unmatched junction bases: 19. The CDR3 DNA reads TGTGCCAGCAGCTCCAAACCCCCGGGACTAGCAAATGAGCTAGCCAAAAACATTCAGTACTTC. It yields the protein CASSSKPPGLANELAKNIQYF.

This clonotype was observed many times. CDR3 region: CASSQDLSFGGKTQYF. CDR3 DNA sequence: TGCGCCAGCAGCCAAGATCTTTCGTTTGGTGGGAAGACCCAGTACTTC. The chain links TRBV4-3 to TRBJ2-5; D is ambiguous. Germline loops: CDR1 LGHNA, CDR2 YSLEER. This CDR3 is 16 amino acids long. The germline V and J ends were trimmed by 0 bases and 6 bases, with 17 bases remaining between them.

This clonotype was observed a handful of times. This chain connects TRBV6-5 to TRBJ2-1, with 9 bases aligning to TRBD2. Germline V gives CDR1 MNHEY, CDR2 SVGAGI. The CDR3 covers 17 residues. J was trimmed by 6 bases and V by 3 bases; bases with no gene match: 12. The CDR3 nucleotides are TGTGCCAGCAGTTATTTCTTTAGCGGGAGATCTTCCAATGAGCAGTTCTTC. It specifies CASSYFFSGRSSNEQFF.

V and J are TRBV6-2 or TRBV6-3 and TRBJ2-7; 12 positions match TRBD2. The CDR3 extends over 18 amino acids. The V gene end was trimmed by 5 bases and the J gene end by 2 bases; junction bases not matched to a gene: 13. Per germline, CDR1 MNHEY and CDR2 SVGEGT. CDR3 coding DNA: TGTGCCAGCAGTCCCCACACGACTAGCGGGGGCTCACCCTACGAGCAGTACTTC. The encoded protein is CASSPHTTSGGSPYEQYF.

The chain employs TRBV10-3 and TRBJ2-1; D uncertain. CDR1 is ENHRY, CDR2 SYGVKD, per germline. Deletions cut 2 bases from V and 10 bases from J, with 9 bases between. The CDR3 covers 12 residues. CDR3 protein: CAISEMISEQFF. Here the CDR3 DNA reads TGTGCCATCAGTGAGATGATCTCAGAGCAGTTCTTC.